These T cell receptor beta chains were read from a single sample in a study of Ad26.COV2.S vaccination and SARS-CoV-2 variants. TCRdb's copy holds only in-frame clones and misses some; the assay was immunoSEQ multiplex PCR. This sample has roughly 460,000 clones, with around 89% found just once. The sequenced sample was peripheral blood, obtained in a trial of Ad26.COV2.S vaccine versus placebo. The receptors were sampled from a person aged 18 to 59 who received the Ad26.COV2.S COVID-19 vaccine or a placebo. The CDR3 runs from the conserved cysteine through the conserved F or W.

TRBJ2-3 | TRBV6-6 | CASSYGATSGTDTQYF
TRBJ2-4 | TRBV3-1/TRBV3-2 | CASSQDLTGHIQYF
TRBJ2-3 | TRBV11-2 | CASSLWSTADTQYF
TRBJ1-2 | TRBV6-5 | CASSSGTGPGYGYTF
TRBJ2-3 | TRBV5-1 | CASSLAPGLETDTQYF
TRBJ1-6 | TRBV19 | CASKVGRGENSPLHF
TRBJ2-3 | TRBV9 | CASSVGVGSVVLSTDTQYF
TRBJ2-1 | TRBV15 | CATSRVSGGDNEQFF
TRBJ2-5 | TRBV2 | CASSGLLSPRVSGETQYF
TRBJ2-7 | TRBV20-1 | CSASRQANSYEQYF
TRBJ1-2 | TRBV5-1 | CASMDLQGYGYTF
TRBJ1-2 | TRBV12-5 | CASGLGTGGDGYTF
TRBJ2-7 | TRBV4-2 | CASSQDPARQYYEQYF
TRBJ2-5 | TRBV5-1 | CASSLAREETQYF
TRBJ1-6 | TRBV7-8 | CASSARQGSNSPLHF
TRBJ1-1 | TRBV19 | CASSPPLGEAFF
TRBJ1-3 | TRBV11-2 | CASSLGHTGAGNTIYF
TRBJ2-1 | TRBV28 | CASSLAGGQVEQFF
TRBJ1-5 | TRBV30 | CAWSRGSNQPQHF
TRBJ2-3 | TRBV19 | CASSLAGYTQYF
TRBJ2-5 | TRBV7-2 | CASSLLVAGGVRETQYF
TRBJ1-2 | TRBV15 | CATSRDPSGLYGYTF
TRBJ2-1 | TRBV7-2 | CASSPKPQGPAPEQFF
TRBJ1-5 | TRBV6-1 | CASSENHGGNQPQHF
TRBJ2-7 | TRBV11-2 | CASSNGASGGTEQYF
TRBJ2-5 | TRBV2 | CAIRGIQETQYF
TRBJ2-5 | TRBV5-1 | CASSVGRTQETQYF
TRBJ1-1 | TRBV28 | CASTPEGPTEAFF
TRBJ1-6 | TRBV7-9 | CASSLDFGGYNSPLHF
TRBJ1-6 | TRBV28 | CASSFSGGLNSPLHF
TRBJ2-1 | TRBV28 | CASNPGQTSYNEQFF
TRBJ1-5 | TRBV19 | CASSPTDHSNQPQHF
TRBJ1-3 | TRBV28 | CASRSGQGGNTIYF
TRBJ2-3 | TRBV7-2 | CASSLGAGTDTQYF
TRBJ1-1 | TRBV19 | CASSTLGRTEAFF
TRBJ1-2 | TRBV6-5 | CASSYSKGIYGYTF
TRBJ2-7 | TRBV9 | CASSVGQGKTYEQYF
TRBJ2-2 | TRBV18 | CASSPTSGRNTGELFF
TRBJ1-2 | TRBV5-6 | CASSLGVYGYTF
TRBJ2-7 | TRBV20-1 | CSASIPQGDYEQYF